A single sample gave rise to the 30 T cell receptor beta chains below, sequenced in a study of a mutant IDH1 vaccine in newly diagnosed glioma. The method was immunoSEQ multiplex PCR; TCRdb's version includes in-frame clones alone and lacks a portion of them. This sample has about 48,000 clones, with about 82% found just once. Indicated time point: week 35, safety follow-up. Every single dose of the vaccine, 300 ug of mutant IDH1 20-mer peptide, came with topical imiquimod. These TCRs are of unknown antigen specificity. Sample: PBMCs, taken from a glioma patient whose treatment included an IDH1 peptide vaccine. The receptor set was obtained from a man aged 35 to 55 with glioma.

The V call is TRBV18, the J call TRBJ1-3; D is unclear. Germline assignment: CDR1 KGHSH and CDR2 LQKENI. The CDR3 has 14 residues. V was pared by 6 bases and J by 0 bases, with 9 bases between. This CDR3 is CASSPTGSGNTIYF. The CDR3 bases are TGTGCCAGCTCCCCGACGGGCTCTGGAAACACCATATATTTT.

The V gene is TRBV5-4, the J gene TRBJ1-2; no firm D call. The V gene's germline CDR1 is SGHNT and CDR2 YYREEE (reference sequence). The CDR3 has 14 residues. The V and J ends lost 0 bases and 7 bases respectively, with 13 bases between them. The CDR3 coding sequence is TGTGCCAGCAGCTTGGGAGAAGGGATTGGTGGCTACACCTTC. It specifies CASSLGEGIGGYTF.

This clone was found once. Here the CDR3 reads CASSLRTSGANVLTF. The CDR3 region has the DNA TGTGCCAGCAGCTTACGGACATCTGGGGCCAACGTCCTGACTTTC. The rearrangement joins TRBV13 to TRBJ2-6; possibly TRBD1 for D (5 bases). CDR3 length: 15 amino acids. Trimming cost V 2 bases and J 1 base, with 6 bases left between them. Germline V lookup: CDR1 PRHDT, CDR2 FYEKMQ (reference sequence).

The chain is built from TRBV19 and TRBJ2-3; D gene ambiguous. CDR3 length: 11 residues. Trimming took 6 bases from V and 4 from J, leaving 5 bases between them. Germline V gene sequence: CDR1 LNHDA, CDR2 SQIVND (reference sequence). CDR3 amino acids: CASRSPDTQYF. In DNA form, the CDR3 reads TGTGCCAGTAGATCCCCAGATACGCAGTATTTT.

J is TRBJ2-3 and V is TRBV7-2; D is unclear. There are 12 residues in the CDR3. Trimming left V 2 bases short and J 4 bases short, with 4 bases between. Germline V lookup: CDR1 SGHTA, CDR2 FQGNSA. The CDR3 loop reads CASSLIPDTQYF. CDR3 nucleotide sequence: TGTGCCAGCAGCTTAATTCCAGATACGCAGTATTTT.

The chain recombines TRBV2 with TRBJ1-4, with D maybe TRBD1 (5 bases). The V end lost 1 base, the J end lost 8 bases, and 17 bases lay between the germline ends. Germline V CDR1 and CDR2: SNHLY, FYNNEI. The CDR3 extends over 16 amino acids. The CDR3 loop is CASSEGQHFSEEKLFF. The CDR3 DNA follows: TGTGCCAGCAGTGAAGGACAGCACTTTTCCGAGGAAAAACTGTTTTTT. Based on the CDR3 plus reference TRBV2 and TRBJ1-4, the full variable domain is EPEVTQTPSHQVTQMGQEVILRCVPISNHLYFYWYRQILGQKVEFLVSFYNNEISEKSEIFDDQFSVERPDGSNFTLKIRSTKLEDSAMYFCASSEGQHFSEEKLFFGSGTQLSVL.

The genes are TRBV14 and TRBJ1-2; tentatively, D is TRBD1 (5 bases). The CDR3 is 16 amino acids. Germline CDR1 is SGHDN and CDR2 is FVKESK. Deletions cut 1 base from V and 2 bases from J, with 14 bases between. In DNA form, the CDR3 reads TGTGCCAGCAGCCAAGCTAAAGGGGCTCTAAACTATGGCTACACCTTC. Its protein is CASSQAKGALNYGYTF.

The V and J genes are TRBV6-6 and TRBJ1-4; D remains unclear. The CDR3 runs to 12 residues. Germline-derived CDR1 and CDR2 are MNHNY and SVGAGI (reference sequence). V lost 0 bases and J lost 7, with 3 bases in between. Here the CDR3 DNA reads TGTGCCAGCAGTTACTCTATTGAAAAACTGTTTTTT. Its protein product is CASSYSIEKLFF.

This clone was counted a single time. The gene calls are TRBV18 and TRBJ1-1, with D perhaps matching TRBD1 (5 bases). Looked up from germline, CDR1 is KGHSH and CDR2 is LQKENI. The CDR3 contains 15 residues. Trimming pared 3 bases from V and 1 base from J, leaving 12 bases between. The chain's CDR3 is CASSPLGTSNTEAFF. The CDR3 nucleotides read TGTGCCAGCTCACCCCTAGGGACTTCGAACACTGAAGCTTTCTTT.

The V gene is TRBV6-5, the J gene TRBJ2-3; D remains ambiguous. Germline V CDR1 and CDR2: MNHEY, SVGAGI. CDR3 length equals 16 residues. V was cut by 2 bases and J by 5 bases, with 17 bases left in between. For the CDR3, the DNA is TGTGCCAGCAGTTACGGGATAAAAGGGCTGCAAGATACGCAGTATTTT. Protein: CASSYGIKGLQDTQYF.

This clone was counted between two and nine times. V usage is TRBV6-5 and J usage is TRBJ1-5; possibly TRBD1 for D (5 bases). The length of the CDR3 is 13 residues. The V gene lost 7 bases and the J gene lost 5 bases, with 12 bases spanning the gap. Germline V CDR1 and CDR2: MNHEY, SVGAGI. Written as DNA, the CDR3 is TGTGCCAGCAAAATGCAGGGAGATCAGCCCCAGCATTTT. Translation: CASKMQGDQPQHF.

V and J are TRBV4-1 and TRBJ1-2; perhaps TRBD1 as D (5 bases). CDR3 length: 14 amino acids. Germline V lookup: CDR1 MGHRA, CDR2 YSYEKL. V was shortened by 4 bases and J by 4 bases, with 13 bases between the two germline ends. CDR3 in amino acids: CASSRGDFGYGYTF. The CDR3 coding sequence is TGCGCCAGCAGCCGAGGGGATTTCGGCTATGGCTACACCTTC.

The rearrangement uses TRBV19 and TRBJ1-1, with D unresolved. V was shortened by 6 bases and J by 1 base, with 6 bases between the two germline ends. CDR3 length equals 12 residues. CDR1 and CDR2 (germline): LNHDA, SQIVND (reference sequence). CDR3 DNA: TGTGCCAGTAGATCTGGGAACACTGAAGCTTTCTTT. Its translation is CASRSGNTEAFF.

This rearrangement joins TRBV5-6 to TRBJ2-2; possible D gene TRBD2, 6 bases. The V gene lost 5 bases and the J gene lost 2 bases, with 13 bases spanning the gap. The CDR3 spans 15 residues. Germline CDR1 is SGHDT and CDR2 is YYEEEE. In DNA form, the CDR3 reads TGTGCCAGCAGGGCCGCGGGACCAAACACCGGGGAGCTGTTTTTT. Its translation is CASRAAGPNTGELFF.

This chain connects TRBV30 to TRBJ1-2, with D uncertain. V lost 1 base, J lost 6 bases, and 15 bases lay in between. The germline CDR1 and CDR2 sequences are GTSNPN and SVGIG (reference sequence). This CDR3 has 14 residues. CDR3 nucleotide sequence: TGTGCCTGGAGTGCCCCGAGCCTACGGCATGGCTACACCTTC. It specifies CAWSAPSLRHGYTF.

A remark on this clone: The junction departs from germline at one end; a sequencing error may be responsible. The chain combines TRBV15 with TRBJ2-1; 10 bases align to TRBD2. Germline CDR1 and CDR2: LNHNV and YYDKDF (reference sequence). This CDR3 spans 15 amino acids. The chain's CDR3 is CATSGEREGYNEQFF. In DNA form, the CDR3 reads TGTGCCACCAGCGGAGAGCGGGAGGGCTACAATGAGCAGTTCTTC.

The chain couples TRBV18 to TRBJ1-1, with 7 bases matching TRBD1. The V segment lost 2 bases and the J segment 10 bases; nucleotides outside the gene matches: 4. CDR3 length equals 12 residues. Germline CDR1 reads KGHSH; CDR2 reads LQKENI. The CDR3, as DNA: TGTGCCAGCTCACCAACAGGGGCGGGAGCTTTCTTT. Encoded protein: CASSPTGAGAFF.

The chain employs TRBV27 and TRBJ1-2; no definite D call. The CDR3 contains 13 residues. Trimming left V 2 bases short and J 6 bases short, with 10 bases between. CDR1 is MNHEY and CDR2 is SMNVEV in the germline V gene (reference sequence). In nucleotides, the CDR3 is TGTGCCAGCAGTTTAAAGGGAAGCCATGGCTACACCTTC. It specifies CASSLKGSHGYTF.

For the CDR3, the DNA is TGTGCCAGCAGTCTCCGGGAGAATCAGCCCCAGCATTTT. Translation: CASSLRENQPQHF. The J gene is TRBJ1-5, the V gene TRBV27; D is unresolved. Germline CDR1 MNHEY, CDR2 SMNVEV (reference sequence). CDR3 length: 13 amino acids. Trimming cost V 5 bases and J 4 bases, with 9 bases left between them.

The table lists this clone with a few counts. The chain couples TRBV2 to TRBJ1-1; unclear D gene. The V gene lost 9 bases and the J gene lost 0 bases, with 5 bases spanning the gap. The germline V gene encodes CDR1 SNHLY and CDR2 FYNNEI. This CDR3 spans 11 amino acids. The CDR3 DNA reads as TGTGCCAGAACAATGAACACTGAAGCTTTCTTT. It specifies CARTMNTEAFF.

A note on this clone: The same CDR3 arises from other DNA sequences in this sample as well. The J gene is TRBJ2-5, the V gene TRBV4-1; TRBD2 agrees at 15 bases. The V segment lost 4 bases and the J segment 5 bases; nucleotides outside the gene matches: 14. There are 19 residues in the CDR3. The germline CDR1 and CDR2 sequences are MGHRA and YSYEKL. CDR3 sequence: CASSPIVWTSGREGETQYF. CDR3 DNA sequence: TGCGCCAGCAGCCCCATTGTATGGACTAGCGGGAGGGAGGGGGAGACCCAGTACTTC.

J is TRBJ2-1 and V is TRBV7-9; D gene ambiguous. CDR1 is SEHNR, CDR2 FQNEAQ, per germline (reference sequence). This CDR3 is 13 amino acids long. V gave up 5 bases and J gave up 3 bases, with 8 bases separating them. CDR3 in amino acids: CASSPPGYNEQFF. The CDR3 coding sequence is TGTGCCAGCAGCCCGCCAGGCTACAATGAGCAGTTCTTC.

The V call is TRBV10-1, the J call TRBJ2-7; 7 nucleotides agree with TRBD1. The CDR3 contains 14 residues. Germline CDR1 reads WNHNN; CDR2 reads SYGVQD (reference sequence). Trimming cost V 3 bases and J 6 bases; bases outside gene matches: 8. Here the CDR3 reads CASSDTGTDREQYF. The CDR3 nucleotides read TGCGCCAGCAGTGACACCGGGACAGATCGCGAGCAGTACTTC.

This clone occurred once. V gene TRBV5-4 combines with J gene TRBJ2-3; the D is unclear. V gave up 4 bases and J gave up 2 bases, with 11 bases separating them. Germline CDR1 SGHNT, CDR2 YYREEE (reference sequence). The CDR3 contains 14 residues. The CDR3 region is CASSLRLSTDTQYF. The CDR3 nucleotides are TGTGCCAGCAGCCTCCGGCTATCCACAGATACGCAGTATTTT.

This clone was detected only once. The rearrangement links TRBV5-1 to TRBJ2-7; weak D call: TRBD1 (5 bases). Trimming stripped 2 bases from V and 8 bases from J, with 8 bases between. The CDR3 has 11 residues. Per the germline V gene, CDR1 is SGHRS and CDR2 is YFSETQ. This CDR3 is CASSLGEKQYF. DNA for the CDR3: TGCGCCAGCAGCTTAGGGGAAAAGCAGTACTTC.

The chain carries TRBV2 and TRBJ1-2, with 10 bases identical to TRBD1. V trimming: 0 bases; J trimming: 4 bases; junction bases outside the gene matches: 2. The CDR3 consists of 15 residues. Looked up from germline, CDR1 is SNHLY and CDR2 is FYNNEI. CDR3 in DNA: TGTGCCAGCAGTGAAGCGAGGGACAGGGGCTATGGCTACACCTTC. It codes for CASSEARDRGYGYTF.

This clone was seen a single time. The chain combines TRBV7-2 with TRBJ1-1; 11 bases agree with TRBD1. V dropped 3 bases and J dropped 0; count of bases not matched to a gene: 6. The CDR3 runs 17 residues. The germline V gene has CDR1 SGHTA and CDR2 FQGNSA. The CDR3 bases are TGTGCCAGCAGCTTTTGGACAGGGGGCAACATGAACACTGAAGCTTTCTTT. Amino acids: CASSFWTGGNMNTEAFF.

This chain links TRBV19 with TRBJ2-5; 7 bases agree with TRBD2. From germline, CDR1 is LNHDA and CDR2 SQIVND (reference sequence). The CDR3 runs 14 residues. Germline trimming cut 3 bases from V and 5 bases from J; bases unmatched to any gene: 6. In nucleotides, the CDR3 is TGTGCCAGTAGTATGGGAGGGATAGAGGAGACCCAGTACTTC. Translating it yields CASSMGGIEETQYF.

The chain couples TRBV27 to TRBJ1-4; weak D call: TRBD1 (6 bases). From germline, CDR1 is MNHEY and CDR2 SMNVEV (reference sequence). The germline V and J ends were trimmed by 4 bases and 0 bases, with 21 bases remaining between them. The CDR3 sequence is 19 residues long. The CDR3 DNA follows: TGTGCCAGCAGTTCGTTTAAGGACAGCAGGGACGCAACTAATGAAAAACTGTTTTTT. Amino acids: CASSSFKDSRDATNEKLFF.

This clone occurred a few times. The CDR3 nucleotides read TGTGCCTGGAGTGTAGGCAGGGCCACCGGGGAGCTGTTTTTT. This encodes CAWSVGRATGELFF. The chain carries TRBV30 and TRBJ2-2; tentatively, D is TRBD1 (5 bases). V was clipped by 0 bases and J by 4 bases, with 9 bases between them. CDR3 size: 14 residues. Germline lookup yields CDR1 GTSNPN and CDR2 SVGIG (reference sequence).